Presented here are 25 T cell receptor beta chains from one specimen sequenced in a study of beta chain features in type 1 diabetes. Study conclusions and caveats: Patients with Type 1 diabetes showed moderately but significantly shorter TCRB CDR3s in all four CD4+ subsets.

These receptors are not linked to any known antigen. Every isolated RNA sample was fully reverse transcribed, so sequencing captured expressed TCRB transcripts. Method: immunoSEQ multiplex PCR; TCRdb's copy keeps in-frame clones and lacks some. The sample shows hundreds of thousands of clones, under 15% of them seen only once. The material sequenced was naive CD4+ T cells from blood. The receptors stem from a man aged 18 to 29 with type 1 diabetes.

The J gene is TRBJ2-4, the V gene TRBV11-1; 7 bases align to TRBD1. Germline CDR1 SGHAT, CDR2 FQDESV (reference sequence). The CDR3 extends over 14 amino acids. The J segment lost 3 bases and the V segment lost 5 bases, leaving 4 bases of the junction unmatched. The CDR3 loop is CASSRQGIKNIQYF. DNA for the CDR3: TGTGCCAGCAGCAGACAGGGTATCAAAAACATTCAGTACTTC.

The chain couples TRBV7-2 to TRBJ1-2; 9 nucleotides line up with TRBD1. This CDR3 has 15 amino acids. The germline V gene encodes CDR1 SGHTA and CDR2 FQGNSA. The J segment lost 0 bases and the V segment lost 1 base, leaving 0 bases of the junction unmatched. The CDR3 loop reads CASSLGTGANYGYTF. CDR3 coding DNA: TGTGCCAGCAGCTTAGGGACAGGGGCTAACTATGGCTACACCTTC. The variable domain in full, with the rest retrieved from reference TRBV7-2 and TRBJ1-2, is GAGVSQSPSNKVTEKGKDVELRCDPISGHTALYWYRQSLGQGLEFLIYFQGNSAPDKSGLPSDRFSAERTGGSVSTLTIQRTQQEDSAVYLCASSLGTGANYGYTFGSGTRLTVV.

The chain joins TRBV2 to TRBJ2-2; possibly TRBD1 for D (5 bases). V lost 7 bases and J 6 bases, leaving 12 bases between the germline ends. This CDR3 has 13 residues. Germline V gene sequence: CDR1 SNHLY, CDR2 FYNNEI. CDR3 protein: CASILGPAGELFF. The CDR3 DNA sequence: TGTGCCAGCATATTGGGGCCGGCCGGGGAGCTGTTTTTT.

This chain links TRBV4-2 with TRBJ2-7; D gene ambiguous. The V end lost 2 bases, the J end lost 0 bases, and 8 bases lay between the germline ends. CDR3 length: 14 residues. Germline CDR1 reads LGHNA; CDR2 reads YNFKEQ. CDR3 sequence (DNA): TGTGCCAGCAGCCAACAACAAAGCTCCTACGAGCAGTACTTC. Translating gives CASSQQQSSYEQYF.

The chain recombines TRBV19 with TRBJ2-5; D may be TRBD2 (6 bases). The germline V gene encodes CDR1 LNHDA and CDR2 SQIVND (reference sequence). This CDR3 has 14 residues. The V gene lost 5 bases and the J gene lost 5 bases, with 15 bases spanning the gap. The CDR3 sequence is CASSPTGVAETQYF. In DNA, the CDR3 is TGTGCCAGTAGTCCGACGGGGGTTGCGGAGACCCAGTACTTC. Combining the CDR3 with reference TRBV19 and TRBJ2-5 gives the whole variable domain DGGITQSPKYLFRKEGQNVTLSCEQNLNHDAMYWYRQDPGQGLRLIYYSQIVNDFQKGDIAEGYSVSREKKESFPLTVTSAQKNPTAFYLCASSPTGVAETQYFGPGTRLLVL.

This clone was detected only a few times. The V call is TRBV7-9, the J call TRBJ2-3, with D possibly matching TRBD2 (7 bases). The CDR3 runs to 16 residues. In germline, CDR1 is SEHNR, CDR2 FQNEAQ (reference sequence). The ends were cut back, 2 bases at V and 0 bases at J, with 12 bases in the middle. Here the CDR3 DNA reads TGTGCCAGCAGCTTAAGGGGGGGAATAAGCACAGATACGCAGTATTTT. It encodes CASSLRGGISTDTQYF.

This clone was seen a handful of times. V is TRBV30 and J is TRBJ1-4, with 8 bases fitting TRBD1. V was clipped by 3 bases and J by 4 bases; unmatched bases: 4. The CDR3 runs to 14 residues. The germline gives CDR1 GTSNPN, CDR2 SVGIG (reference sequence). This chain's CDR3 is CAWRRGQGNEKLFF. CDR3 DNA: TGTGCCTGGAGACGAGGACAGGGTAATGAAAAACTGTTTTTT.

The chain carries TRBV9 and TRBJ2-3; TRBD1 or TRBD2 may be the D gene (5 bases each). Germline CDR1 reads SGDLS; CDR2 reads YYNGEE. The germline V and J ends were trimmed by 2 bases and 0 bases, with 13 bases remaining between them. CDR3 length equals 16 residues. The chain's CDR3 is CASSVLVGESTDTQYF. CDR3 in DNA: TGTGCCAGCAGCGTCTTAGTGGGGGAGAGCACAGATACGCAGTATTTT.

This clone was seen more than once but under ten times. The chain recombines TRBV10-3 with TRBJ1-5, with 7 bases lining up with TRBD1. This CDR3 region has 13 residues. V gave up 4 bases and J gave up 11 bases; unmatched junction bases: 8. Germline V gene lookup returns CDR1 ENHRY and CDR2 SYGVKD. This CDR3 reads CAISGQGEVAQHF. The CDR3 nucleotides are TGTGCCATCAGTGGACAGGGAGAAGTGGCCCAGCATTTT.

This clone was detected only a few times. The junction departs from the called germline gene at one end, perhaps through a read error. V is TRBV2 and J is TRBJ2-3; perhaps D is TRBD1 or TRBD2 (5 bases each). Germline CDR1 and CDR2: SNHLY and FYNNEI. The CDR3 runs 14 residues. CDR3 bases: TGTGCCAGCAGGGAAGGGGAGAGGACAGATACGCAGTATTTT. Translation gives CASREGERTDTQYF.

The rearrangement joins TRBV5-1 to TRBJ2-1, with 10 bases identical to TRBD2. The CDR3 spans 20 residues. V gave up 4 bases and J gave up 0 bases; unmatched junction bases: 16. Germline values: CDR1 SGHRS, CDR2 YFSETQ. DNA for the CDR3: TGCGCCAGCAGCCGGACGCTTCTAGCGGGGGTTATAATCTCCTACAATGAGCAGTTCTTC. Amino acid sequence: CASSRTLLAGVIISYNEQFF. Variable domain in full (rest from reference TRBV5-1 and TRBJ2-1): KAGVTQTPRYLIKTRGQQVTLSCSPISGHRSVSWYQQTPGQGLQFLFEYFSETQRNKGNFPGRFSGRQFSNSRSEMNVSTLELGDSALYLCASSRTLLAGVIISYNEQFFGPGTRLTVL.

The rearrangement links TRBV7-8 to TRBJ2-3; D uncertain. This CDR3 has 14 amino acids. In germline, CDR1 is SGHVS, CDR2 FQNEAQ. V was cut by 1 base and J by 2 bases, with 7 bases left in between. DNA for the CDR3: TGTGCCAGCAGCTTAGATTCTATCACAGATACGCAGTATTTT. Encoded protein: CASSLDSITDTQYF. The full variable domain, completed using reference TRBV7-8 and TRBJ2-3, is GAGVSQSPRYKVAKRGQDVALRCDPISGHVSLFWYQQALGQGPEFLTYFQNEAQLDKSGLPSDRFFAERPEGSVSTLKIQRTQQEDSAVYLCASSLDSITDTQYFGPGTRLTVL.

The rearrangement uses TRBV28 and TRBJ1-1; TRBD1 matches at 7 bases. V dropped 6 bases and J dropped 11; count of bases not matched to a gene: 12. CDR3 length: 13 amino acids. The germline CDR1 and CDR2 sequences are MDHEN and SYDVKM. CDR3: CASSGTVAVGAFF. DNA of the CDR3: TGTGCCAGCAGCGGGACAGTAGCGGTTGGGGCTTTCTTT.

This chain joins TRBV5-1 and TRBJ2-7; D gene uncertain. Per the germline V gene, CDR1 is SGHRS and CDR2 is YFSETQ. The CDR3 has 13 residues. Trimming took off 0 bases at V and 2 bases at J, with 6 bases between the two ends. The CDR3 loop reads CASSLEAAYEQYF. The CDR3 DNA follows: TGCGCCAGCAGCTTGGAAGCAGCCTACGAGCAGTACTTC.

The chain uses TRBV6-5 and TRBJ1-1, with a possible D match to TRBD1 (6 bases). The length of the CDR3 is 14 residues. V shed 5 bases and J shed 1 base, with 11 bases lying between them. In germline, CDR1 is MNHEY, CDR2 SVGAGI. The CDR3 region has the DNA TGTGCCAGCAGTCGACAGGAGAGGAACACTGAAGCTTTCTTT. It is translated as CASSRQERNTEAFF.

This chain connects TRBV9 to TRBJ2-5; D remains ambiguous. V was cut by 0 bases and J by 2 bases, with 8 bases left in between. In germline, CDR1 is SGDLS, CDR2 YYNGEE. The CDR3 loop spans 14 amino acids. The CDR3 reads CASSVGSNQETQYF. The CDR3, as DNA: TGTGCCAGCAGCGTAGGGTCAAATCAAGAGACCCAGTACTTC.

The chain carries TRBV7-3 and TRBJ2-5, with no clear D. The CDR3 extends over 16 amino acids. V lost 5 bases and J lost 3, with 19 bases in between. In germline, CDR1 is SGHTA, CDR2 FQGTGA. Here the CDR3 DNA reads TGTGCCAGCAGCCCCACCGGTGGCAATATAGAAGAGACCCAGTACTTC. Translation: CASSPTGGNIEETQYF.

CDR3: CASSWGPHPDEQYF. CDR3 nucleotides: TGTGCCAGCAGCTGGGGTCCCCACCCCGACGAGCAGTACTTC. This rearrangement joins TRBV28 to TRBJ2-7; D is unresolved. Germline V gene lookup returns CDR1 MDHEN and CDR2 SYDVKM. The V gene lost 6 bases and the J gene lost 5 bases, with 17 bases spanning the gap. The CDR3 extends over 14 amino acids.

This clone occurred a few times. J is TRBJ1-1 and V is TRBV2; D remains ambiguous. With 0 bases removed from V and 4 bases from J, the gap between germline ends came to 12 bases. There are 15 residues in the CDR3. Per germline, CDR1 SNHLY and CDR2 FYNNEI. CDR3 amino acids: CASSEAGLGSTEAFF. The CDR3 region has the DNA TGTGCCAGCAGTGAAGCGGGCCTAGGGAGCACTGAAGCTTTCTTT.

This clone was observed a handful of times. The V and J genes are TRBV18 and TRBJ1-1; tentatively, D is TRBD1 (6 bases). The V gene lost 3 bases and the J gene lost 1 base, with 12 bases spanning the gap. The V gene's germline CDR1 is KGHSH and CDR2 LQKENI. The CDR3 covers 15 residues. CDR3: CASSPSGATNTEAFF. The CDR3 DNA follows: TGTGCCAGCTCACCTTCAGGGGCTACGAACACTGAAGCTTTCTTT.

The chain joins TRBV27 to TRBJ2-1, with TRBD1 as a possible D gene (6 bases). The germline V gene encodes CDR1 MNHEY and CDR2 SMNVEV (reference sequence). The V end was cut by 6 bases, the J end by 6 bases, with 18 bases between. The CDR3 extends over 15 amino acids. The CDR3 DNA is TGTGCCAGCAGCCTCAGGGGAACGATCAGCAATGAGCAGTTCTTC. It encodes CASSLRGTISNEQFF.

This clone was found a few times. The CDR3 reads CASSLGANYGYTF. As DNA, the CDR3 is TGTGCCAGCAGCTTGGGGGCCAACTATGGCTACACCTTC. The gene calls are TRBV5-6 and TRBJ1-2; D is undetermined. Germline V gives CDR1 SGHDT, CDR2 YYEEEE. The CDR3 spans 13 residues. V lost 0 bases and J lost 2, with 5 bases in between.

The CDR3, as DNA: TGTGCCAGCCGCCTAGGCGGCGCTAACTATGGCTACACCTTC. Its protein is CASRLGGANYGYTF. The J gene is TRBJ1-2, the V gene TRBV28; D remains ambiguous. This CDR3 has 14 residues. V dropped 8 bases and J dropped 0 bases, with 13 bases sitting between them. The germline V gene encodes CDR1 MDHEN and CDR2 SYDVKM.

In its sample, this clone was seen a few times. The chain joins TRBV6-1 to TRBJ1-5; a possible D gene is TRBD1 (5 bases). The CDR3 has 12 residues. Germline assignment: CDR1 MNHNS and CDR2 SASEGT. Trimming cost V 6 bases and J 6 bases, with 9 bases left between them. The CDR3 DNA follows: TGTGCCAGCAGCCCGGGGCCTCAGCCCCAGCATTTT. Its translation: CASSPGPQPQHF.

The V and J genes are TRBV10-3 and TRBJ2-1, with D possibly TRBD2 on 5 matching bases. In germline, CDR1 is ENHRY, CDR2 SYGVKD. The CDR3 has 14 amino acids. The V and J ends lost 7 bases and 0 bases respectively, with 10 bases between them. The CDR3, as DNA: TGTGCCATCAACGAGGGCAGCTCCTACAATGAGCAGTTCTTC. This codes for CAINEGSSYNEQFF.